This T cell receptor (beta chain) was retrieved from a study of molecular identifiers for immune sequencing clone quantification. The study's findings and limits: Reports indicate spiked Jurkat TCR RNA from one cell could be found among about 1.1 million naive cells. Barcode-sharing identical TCR molecules could underestimate highly expanded clone sizes.

Every naive CD8 library was made from between about 17,000 and 1,100,000 sorted cells with 10%, 30% or 50% RNA. This clonotype was seen only a few times. Its cognate antigen is unknown. This CDR3 has 14 amino acids. V lost 7 bases, J lost 1 base, and 11 bases lay in between. Germline CDR1 SGHVS, CDR2 FNYEAQ. For bulk TCR libraries, previously described methods and listed TCR primers were used. TCRdb itself ran the PCR reads through MiXCR, one entry per CDR3 protein. The data contain about 320,000 distinct CDR3 sequences, roughly 23% of them seen just once; the ten biggest clones take up over 0.7%. The origin of this receptor is a human donor in good health. Some libraries in this study had Jurkat cell RNA spiked in. The chain joins TRBV7-6 to TRBJ2-4; perhaps TRBD1 as D (7 bases). Sequenced material: naive CD8+ T cells from blood, with Jurkat cell RNA spiked in. Specified subset: FACS-sorted CD8+CD4-CCR7+CD45RA+ naive T cells. CDR3 in DNA: TGTGCCAGCACCCCAGGGGGGGCCAAAAACATTCAGTACTTC. Its protein product is CASTPGGAKNIQYF.